This T cell receptor beta chain was documented in a study of response to subunit inactivated influenza vaccine. General study points: Authors suggested each seasonal influenza vaccination recruits few new T cells.

Each CDR3 protein is one row after TCRdb ran MiXCR on the RT-PCR reads. The sample shows approximately 700,000 distinct CDR3 sequences, approximately 13% of them seen only once. The CDR3 is made up of 16 amino acids. V shed 6 bases and J 1 base; nucleotides not matched to a gene: 10. Germline V gene sequence: CDR1 MNHEY, CDR2 SVGEGT. Comment on this clonotype: Its antigen is not identified.

The source is a man aged 50 to 59 who received an inactivated influenza vaccine. This material consisted of PBMCs from blood, taken roughly 15 days before vaccination. The chain combines TRBV6-2 or TRBV6-3 with TRBJ2-7; 9 bases are shared with TRBD1. The CDR3 region is CASRPPTGGGSYEQYF. The CDR3 DNA reads TGTGCCAGCAGACCACCTACAGGGGGCGGTTCCTACGAGCAGTACTTC.